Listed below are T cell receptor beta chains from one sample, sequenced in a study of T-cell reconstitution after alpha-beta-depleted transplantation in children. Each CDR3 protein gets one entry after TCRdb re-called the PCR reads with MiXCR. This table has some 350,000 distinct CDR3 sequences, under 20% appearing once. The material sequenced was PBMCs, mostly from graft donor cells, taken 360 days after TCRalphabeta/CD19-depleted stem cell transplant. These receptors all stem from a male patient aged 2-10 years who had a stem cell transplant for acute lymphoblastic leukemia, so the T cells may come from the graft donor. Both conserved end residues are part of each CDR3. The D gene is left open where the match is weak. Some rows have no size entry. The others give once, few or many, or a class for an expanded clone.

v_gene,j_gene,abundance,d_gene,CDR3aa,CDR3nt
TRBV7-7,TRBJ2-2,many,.,CASSLSRLDTGELFF,TGTGCTAGCAGCTTATCTCGACTGGACACCGGGGAGCTGTTTTTT
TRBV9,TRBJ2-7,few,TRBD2,CASSPGGSGSPYEQYF,TGTGCCAGCAGCCCCGGGGGTAGCGGGTCCCCCTACGAGCAGTACTTC
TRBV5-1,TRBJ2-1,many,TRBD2,CANLLAFILAGGPNNEQFF,TGCGCCAACCTACTTGCTTTTATCCTAGCGGGAGGCCCAAACAATGAGCAGTTCTTC
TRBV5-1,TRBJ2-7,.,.,CASSLAAQGSYEQYF,TGCGCCAGCAGCTTGGCGGCTCAAGGATCCTACGAGCAGTACTTC
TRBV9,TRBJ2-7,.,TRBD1,CASSTGQGYEQYF,TGTGCCAGCAGCACCGGACAGGGTTACGAGCAGTACTTC
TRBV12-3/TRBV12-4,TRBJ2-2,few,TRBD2,CASSLKVGGRRNTGELFF,TGTGCCAGCAGTTTAAAGGTTGGCGGGAGGCGGAACACCGGGGAGCTGTTTTTT
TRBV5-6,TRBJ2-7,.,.,CASTQPHEQYF,TGTGCCAGCACTCAACCCCACGAGCAGTACTTC
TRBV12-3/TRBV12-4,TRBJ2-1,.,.,CASFLDGLFDEQFF,TGTGCCAGCTTTCTAGACGGGCTATTCGATGAGCAGTTCTTC
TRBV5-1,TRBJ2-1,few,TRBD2,CASSLQAGVYNEQFF,TGCGCCAGCAGCTTGCAAGCGGGGGTATACAATGAGCAGTTCTTC
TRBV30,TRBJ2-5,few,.,CAYTRGETQYF,TGTGCCTACACGCGGGGAGAGACCCAGTACTTC
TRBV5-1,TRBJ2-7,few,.,CASSPLQPNLYEQYF,TGCGCCAGCAGCCCCCTCCAGCCTAACCTCTACGAGCAGTACTTC
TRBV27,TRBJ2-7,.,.,CASSLTTKNYEQYF,TGTGCCAGCAGTCTAACAACGAAGAACTACGAGCAGTACTTC
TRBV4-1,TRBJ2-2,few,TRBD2,CASSQGPAGVWELFF,TGCGCCAGCAGCCAAGGCCCAGCGGGAGTCTGGGAGCTGTTTTTT
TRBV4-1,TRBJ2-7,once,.,CASSQSPIEQYF,TGCGCCAGCAGCCAAAGTCCAATCGAGCAGTACTTC
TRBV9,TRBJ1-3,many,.,CASSVTARTGNTIYF,TGTGCCAGCAGCGTAACCGCTCGGACAGGAAACACCATATATTTT
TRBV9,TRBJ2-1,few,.,CASSVGPLSAHEQFF,TGTGCCAGCAGCGTCGGACCACTATCGGCCCATGAGCAGTTCTTC
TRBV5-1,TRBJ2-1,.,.,CASSLLSRIPYNEQFF,TGCGCCAGCAGCTTGCTGAGTCGCATCCCCTACAATGAGCAGTTCTTC
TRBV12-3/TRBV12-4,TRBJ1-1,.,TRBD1,CASSPDRDGTEAFF,TGTGCCAGCAGTCCGGACAGGGATGGAACTGAAGCTTTCTTT
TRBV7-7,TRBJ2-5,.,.,CASSSGSGSLETQYF,TGTGCTAGCAGCTCAGGGTCGGGGAGCCTGGAGACCCAGTACTTC
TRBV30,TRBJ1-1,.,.,CAWSVSREAFF,TGTGCCTGGAGTGTGAGCAGGGAAGCTTTCTTT
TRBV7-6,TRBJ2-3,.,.,CASSLALTAGRTDTQYF,TGTGCCAGCAGCTTAGCGCTCACCGCGGGCCGCACAGATACGCAGTATTTT
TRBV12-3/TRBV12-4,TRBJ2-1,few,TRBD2,CASSPSGRARNEQFF,TGTGCCAGCAGCCCTAGCGGGAGAGCTCGCAATGAGCAGTTCTTC
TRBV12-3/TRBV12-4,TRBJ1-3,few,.,CASSRIGSNTIYF,TGTGCCAGCAGCCGCATAGGTTCTAACACCATATATTTT
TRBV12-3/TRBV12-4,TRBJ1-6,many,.,CASSLAAGLNSPLHF,TGTGCCAGCAGTTTAGCTGCGGGGCTTAATTCACCCCTCCACTTT
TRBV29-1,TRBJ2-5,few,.,CSVEAETQYF,TGCAGCGTTGAAGCGGAGACCCAGTACTTC
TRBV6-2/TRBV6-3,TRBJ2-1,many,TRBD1,CASWGQGYNEQFF,TGTGCCAGCTGGGGACAGGGCTACAATGAGCAGTTCTTC
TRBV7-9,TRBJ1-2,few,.,CASSPGRIYGYTF,TGTGCCAGCAGCCCCGGACGGATCTATGGCTACACCTTC
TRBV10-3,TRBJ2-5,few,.,CAISETRYQETQYF,TGTGCCATCAGTGAGACTCGGTACCAAGAGACCCAGTACTTC
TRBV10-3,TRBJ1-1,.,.,CAIRRIGGANTEAFF,TGTGCCATCCGGCGGATTGGGGGGGCGAACACTGAAGCTTTCTTT
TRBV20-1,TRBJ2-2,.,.,CSASTRANTGELFF,TGCAGTGCTAGTACCAGGGCGAACACCGGGGAGCTGTTTTTT
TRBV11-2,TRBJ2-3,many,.,CASSLETGITDTQYF,TGTGCCAGCAGCTTAGAAACAGGGATAACAGATACGCAGTATTTT
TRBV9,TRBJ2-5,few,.,CASSAPPQVHGQETQYF,TGTGCCAGCAGCGCTCCCCCCCAGGTGCACGGACAAGAGACCCAGTACTTC
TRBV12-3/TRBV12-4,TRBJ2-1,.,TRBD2,CASSFNSGRYNNEQFF,TGTGCCAGCAGTTTCAATAGCGGGAGGTATAACAATGAGCAGTTCTTC
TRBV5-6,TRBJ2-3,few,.,CASRSRSDTQYF,TGTGCCAGCAGGAGTAGGAGTGATACGCAGTATTTT
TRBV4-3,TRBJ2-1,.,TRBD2,CASSQEPTSGRPNEQFF,TGCGCCAGCAGCCAAGAGCCCACTAGCGGGAGGCCCAATGAGCAGTTCTTC
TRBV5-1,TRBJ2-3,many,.,CASSLIQGIDTQYF,TGCGCCAGCAGCTTGATCCAGGGGATAGATACGCAGTATTTT
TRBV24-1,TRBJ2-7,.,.,CGASDLHGQQYF,TGTGGGGCCAGTGATTTGCACGGGCAGCAGTACTTC
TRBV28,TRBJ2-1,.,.,CASSLHQVWGEQFF,TGTGCCAGCAGTTTACACCAGGTCTGGGGTGAGCAGTTCTTC
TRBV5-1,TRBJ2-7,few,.,CASSSTSYEQYF,TGCGCCAGCAGCTCGACTTCCTACGAGCAGTACTTC
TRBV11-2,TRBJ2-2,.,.,CASSPIVGTGELFF,TGTGCCAGCAGCCCCATAGTGGGAACCGGGGAGCTGTTTTTT